This T cell receptor (beta chain) was found in a study of cytotoxic CD8 clonotypes in ibrutinib-treated CLL. Turning to the study itself: Responses: around 24 partial, 2 complete; after median around 68 months, around 15 stayed remitted, approximately twelve progressed. Collecting the response samples happened after a median 12 months of treatment, with a range of 6 to 36. Notes on the study in general: The times at which samples were taken varied between sustained-remission and progressing patients. Clonality (at baseline) was higher than in age-matched healthy donors and tracked circulating CD8+ T-cell counts.

Assay used: immunoSEQ multiplex PCR; TCRdb lists only in-frame clones, some missing. The table records approximately 74,000 clones, approximately 80% of them present only once. As regards this clone: No antigen is known for it.

Looked up from germline, CDR1 is MGHRA and CDR2 is YSYEKL. Germline trimming cut 1 base from V and 4 bases from J; bases unmatched to any gene: 16. This CDR3 has 20 amino acids. The sequence was obtained from a human donor with chronic lymphocytic leukemia. The material sequenced was PBMCs, taken at disease progression, from a patient treated with ibrutinib. The rearrangement links TRBV4-1 to TRBJ2-7, with TRBD2 matching 13 bases. Here the CDR3 DNA reads TGCGCCAGCAGCCAAGTGGGGGGACTAGCGGGACTTCTGGTGTCTTACGAGCAGTACTTC. Translation gives CASSQVGGLAGLLVSYEQYF.